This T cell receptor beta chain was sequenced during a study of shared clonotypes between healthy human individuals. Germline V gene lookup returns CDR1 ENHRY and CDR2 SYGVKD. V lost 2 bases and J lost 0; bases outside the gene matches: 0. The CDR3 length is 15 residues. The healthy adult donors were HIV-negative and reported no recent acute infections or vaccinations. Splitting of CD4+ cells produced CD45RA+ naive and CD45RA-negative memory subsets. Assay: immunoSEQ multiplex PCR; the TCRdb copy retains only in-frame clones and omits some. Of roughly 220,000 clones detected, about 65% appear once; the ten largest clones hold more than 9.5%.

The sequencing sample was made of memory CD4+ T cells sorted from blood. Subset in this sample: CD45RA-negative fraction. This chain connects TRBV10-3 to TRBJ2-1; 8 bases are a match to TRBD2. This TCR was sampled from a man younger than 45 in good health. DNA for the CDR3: TGTGCCATCAGTGAGGGACTAGCCTCCTACAATGAGCAGTTCTTC. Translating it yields CAISEGLASYNEQFF.